The 20 T cell receptor beta chains below come from one sample, sequenced in a study of graft-versus-host responses after intestinal transplantation. Profiling relied on immunoSEQ multiplex PCR, and the TCRdb table lists in-frame clones only, not all of them. The data show 85,000 to 100,000 clones, with approximately 90% seen just once and less than 0.45% held by the top ten. These receptors have no identified antigens. The sample in question was unstimulated CD4+ T cells sorted from spleen or lymph node cells, obtained before transplant. These receptors all come from a human donor who was the organ donor for an intestinal transplant.

This chain joins TRBV7-9 and TRBJ2-1; tentative D call: TRBD1 (6 bases). Germline V gives CDR1 SEHNR, CDR2 FQNEAQ (reference sequence). CDR3 size: 15 residues. Trimming shortened V by 2 bases and J by 2 bases, and 10 bases separated the two germline ends. This CDR3 is CASSLRAGAYNEQFF. The CDR3 DNA sequence: TGTGCCAGCAGCTTAAGGGCAGGGGCCTACAATGAGCAGTTCTTC. Complete variable domain (other parts from reference TRBV7-9 and TRBJ2-1): DTGVSQNPRHKITKRGQNVTFRCDPISEHNRLYWYRQTLGQGPEFLTYFQNEAQLEKSRLLSDRFSAERPKGSFSTLEIQRTEQGDSAMYLCASSLRAGAYNEQFFGPGTRLTVL.

This clone has just one count. The genes are TRBV28 and TRBJ1-2, with D unclear. CDR3 length: 15 amino acids. The ends were cut back, 3 bases at V and 5 bases at J, with 16 bases in the middle. Germline-derived CDR1 and CDR2 are MDHEN and SYDVKM. The CDR3 sequence: CASSFQLGVRYGYTF. The DNA of the CDR3 is TGTGCCAGCAGTTTTCAGCTCGGAGTGAGGTATGGCTACACCTTC.

This clone came up once. The chain joins TRBV6-6 to TRBJ1-2; maybe TRBD1 (6 bases). CDR3 size: 14 residues. Germline-derived CDR1 and CDR2 are MNHNY and SVGAGI (reference sequence). V shed 6 bases and J shed 1 base, with 12 bases lying between them. CDR3 amino acids: CASSRPGHNYGYTF. The DNA of the CDR3 is TGTGCCAGCAGCCGCCCGGGACATAACTATGGCTACACCTTC.

The rearrangement uses TRBV6-5 and TRBJ2-1; 8 bases match TRBD2. Germline CDR1 and CDR2: MNHEY and SVGAGI. This CDR3 has 14 residues. V lost 6 bases and J lost 8; bases outside the gene matches: 9. As DNA, the CDR3 is TGTGCCAGCAGCCGTGAGACTAGCGCCCATGAGCAGTTCTTC. Protein product: CASSRETSAHEQFF.

This clone was recorded once. The rearrangement links TRBV6-5 to TRBJ1-1, with D hard to call. CDR1 MNHEY and CDR2 SVGAGI come from the germline V gene. This CDR3 contains 15 residues. V was clipped by 0 bases and J by 0 bases, with 8 bases between them. The CDR3 sequence is CASSYSRDLNTEAFF. In nucleotides, the CDR3 is TGTGCCAGCAGTTACTCCCGGGATTTGAACACTGAAGCTTTCTTT.

The V call is TRBV7-9, the J call TRBJ1-6; D is unresolved. The CDR3 extends over 13 amino acids. Germline V lookup: CDR1 SEHNR, CDR2 FQNEAQ (reference sequence). Trimming left V 2 bases short and J 8 bases short, with 7 bases between. In DNA, the CDR3 is TGTGCCAGCAGCTTAATATCGGATTCACCCCTCCACTTT. It codes for CASSLISDSPLHF.

The chain is built from TRBV11-1 and TRBJ2-5; a possible D gene is TRBD2 (6 bases). V shed 3 bases and J shed 5 bases, with 10 bases lying between them. Germline V gene sequence: CDR1 SGHAT, CDR2 FQDESV (reference sequence). The CDR3 is 13 residues long. The CDR3 sequence is CASSLGRLETQYF. CDR3 bases: TGTGCCAGCAGCTTGGGGAGGCTCGAGACCCAGTACTTC.

The chain couples TRBV5-5 to TRBJ1-2; D call uncertain. Trimming pared 1 base from V and 7 bases from J, leaving 8 bases between. Germline V lookup: CDR1 SGHKS, CDR2 YYEKEE (reference sequence). This CDR3 contains 12 residues. The CDR3 here is CASSLLSGGYTF. The CDR3 nucleotides read TGTGCCAGCAGCTTGCTAAGTGGTGGCTACACCTTC.

This clone is a singleton in its sample. The J gene is TRBJ1-2, the V gene TRBV7-8; 9 nucleotides agree with TRBD1. V dropped 0 bases and J dropped 4; count of bases not matched to a gene: 6. Germline V gene sequence: CDR1 SGHVS, CDR2 FQNEAQ. This CDR3 is 16 amino acids long. CDR3 DNA sequence: TGTGCCAGCAGCTTAGCGGGACAGGGAGGCAGCTATGGCTACACCTTC. It encodes CASSLAGQGGSYGYTF.

CDR3 amino acids: CASNGLERLAGGFNEQFF. CDR3 DNA sequence: TGTGCCAGCAACGGCTTGGAGAGACTAGCGGGGGGTTTCAATGAGCAGTTCTTC. This chain connects TRBV2 to TRBJ2-1, with 13 bases matching TRBD2. The CDR3 extends over 18 amino acids. The germline V gene has CDR1 SNHLY and CDR2 FYNNEI. V gave up 7 bases and J gave up 6 bases; unmatched junction bases: 15.

Comments on this clone: Distinct nucleotide sequences in the sample also encode this CDR3. The chain joins TRBV18 to TRBJ2-2; tentative D call: TRBD2 (5 bases). Germline-derived CDR1 and CDR2 are KGHSH and LQKENI. Trimming removed 2 bases at V and 2 bases at J, with 9 bases between. The CDR3 extends over 15 amino acids. In DNA form, the CDR3 reads TGTGCCAGCTCACCAGTCGGACTCAACACCGGGGAGCTGTTTTTT. This codes for CASSPVGLNTGELFF.

The CDR3 sequence is CASSSSGRSSYEQYF. CDR3 bases: TGTGCCAGCAGCTCAAGTGGGAGGAGCTCCTACGAGCAGTACTTC. The rearrangement links TRBV7-6 to TRBJ2-7; TRBD2 is a possible D gene (6 bases). V dropped 4 bases and J dropped 0 bases, with 13 bases sitting between them. CDR1 is SGHVS, CDR2 FNYEAQ, per germline. The CDR3 sequence is 15 residues long.

The chain couples TRBV4-1 to TRBJ2-7, with D possibly matching TRBD2 (5 bases). CDR1 MGHRA and CDR2 YSYEKL come from the germline V gene. CDR3 length equals 15 residues. V shed 0 bases and J shed 2 bases, with 11 bases lying between them. CDR3 coding DNA: TGCGCCAGCAGCCAAGAGGCGGGCCTTACCTACGAGCAGTACTTC. Translated, it gives CASSQEAGLTYEQYF.

The rearrangement joins TRBV27 to TRBJ2-3, with D tentatively TRBD2 (6 bases). The germline CDR1 and CDR2 sequences are MNHEY and SMNVEV (reference sequence). V shed 5 bases and J shed 0 bases, with 18 bases lying between them. The CDR3 has 17 amino acids. The CDR3 loop is CASSDAGWQWSTDTQYF. The DNA for the CDR3 is TGTGCCAGCAGTGACGCGGGATGGCAGTGGAGCACAGATACGCAGTATTTT.

This clone was observed a handful of times. The V and J genes are TRBV27 and TRBJ1-1, with D possibly TRBD1 on 5 matching bases. This CDR3 has 13 residues. CDR1 is MNHEY, CDR2 SMNVEV, per germline (reference sequence). V was clipped by 4 bases and J by 0 bases, with 6 bases between them. The CDR3 protein is CASSSGMNTEAFF. In DNA form, the CDR3 reads TGTGCCAGCAGTTCAGGGATGAACACTGAAGCTTTCTTT.

V usage is TRBV6-1 and J usage is TRBJ1-2, with D tentatively TRBD1 (6 bases). The CDR3 spans 15 residues. V was cut by 3 bases and J by 4 bases, with 15 bases left in between. Germline CDR1 is MNHNS and CDR2 is SASEGT. The CDR3 protein is CASSDFSGEGYGYTF. The CDR3 region has the DNA TGTGCCAGCAGTGATTTTTCAGGGGAGGGCTATGGCTACACCTTC.

The chain employs TRBV29-1 and TRBJ2-3, with 8 bases fitting TRBD2. The CDR3 has 15 amino acids. The germline V gene encodes CDR1 SQVTM and CDR2 ANQGSEA. V was clipped by 4 bases and J by 2 bases; unmatched bases: 8. The CDR3 is CSVVGVLAVTDTQYF. CDR3 nucleotide sequence: TGCAGCGTTGTAGGGGTACTAGCGGTCACAGATACGCAGTATTTT.

The rearrangement joins TRBV6-5 to TRBJ2-7; a weak D match, TRBD1 (7 bases). CDR1 is MNHEY, CDR2 SVGAGI, per germline. V lost 5 bases and J lost 1, with 15 bases in between. This CDR3 region has 15 residues. In DNA form, the CDR3 reads TGTGCCAGCAGTCCCCAGGGGGGATTGTCCTACGAGCAGTACTTC. Its protein product is CASSPQGGLSYEQYF.

The chain employs TRBV11-2 and TRBJ2-1; tentative D call: TRBD2 (6 bases). The germline V and J ends were trimmed by 5 bases and 5 bases, with 16 bases remaining between them. Germline loops: CDR1 SGHAT, CDR2 FQNNGV. CDR3 length: 15 amino acids. The CDR3 nucleotides read TGTGCCAGCAGCCCGTACTCTAGGACTAACAATGAGCAGTTCTTC. This codes for CASSPYSRTNNEQFF.

The rearrangement links TRBV7-3 to TRBJ2-1; a possible D gene is TRBD2 (6 bases). Trimming removed 4 bases at V and 8 bases at J, with 12 bases between. This CDR3 spans 13 amino acids. The germline gives CDR1 SGHTA, CDR2 FQGTGA. This CDR3 is CASSSGVGDEQFF. CDR3 DNA: TGTGCCAGCAGCTCGGGAGTCGGGGATGAGCAGTTCTTC. The full variable domain, with the rest looked up from reference TRBV7-3 and TRBJ2-1, is GAGVSQTPSNKVTEKGKYVELRCDPISGHTALYWYRQSLGQGPEFLIYFQGTGAADDSGLPNDRFFAVRPEGSVSTLKIQRTERGDSAVYLCASSSGVGDEQFFGPGTRLTVL.